Each of the 15 T cell receptor beta chains below was sequenced from the same sample in a study of glioma-infiltrating T cells. The iRepertoire nested amplicon-rescue multiplex PCR amplified TCR alpha and beta CDR3s from RNA. From the multiplex PCR reads, TCRdb called clonotypes with MiXCR, one entry per CDR3 protein. The table records about 130,000 distinct CDR3 sequences, under 25% of them present only once. The sample consisted of glioma tissue, nonneoplastic brain tissue, or PBMCs (not recorded which). All receptors derive from a human donor with low-grade glioma or glioblastoma, undergoing nonglioma brain surgery, or in good health (not recorded which).

Many counts were recorded for this clonotype. V is TRBV27 and J is TRBJ1-6, with 8 nucleotides matching TRBD1. This CDR3 is built from 16 residues. Trimming took 2 bases from V and 4 from J; bases not matched to a gene: 4. Germline V lookup: CDR1 MNHEY, CDR2 SMNVEV (reference sequence). CDR3 nucleotide sequence: TGTGCCAGCAGTTTAAGCGGGACAGGTTATAATTCACCCCTCCACTTT. Its translation is CASSLSGTGYNSPLHF.

In the case of this clonotype: This may arise from a read error, as a much more abundant clone is one base away. This chain connects TRBV6-2 or TRBV6-3 to TRBJ1-3; 9 nucleotides agree with TRBD1. This CDR3 is built from 14 residues. The germline V gene has CDR1 MNHEY and CDR2 SVGEGT. The junction had 3 bases not matched to a gene; V was cut back by 6 bases and J by 3 bases. The CDR3 DNA reads as TGTGCCAGCAGAACAGGGGGCTTTGGAAACACCATATATTTT. Residues: CASRTGGFGNTIYF.

The rearrangement uses TRBV11-2 and TRBJ2-1, with 9 nucleotides matching TRBD2. V lost 5 bases to trimming and J lost 4 bases; unmatched junction nucleotides: 6. CDR1 is SGHAT and CDR2 is FQNNGV in the germline V gene. CDR3 length: 15 amino acids. The CDR3 is CASSPLAGLYNEQFF. The CDR3 DNA sequence: TGTGCCAGCAGCCCGCTAGCGGGGTTATACAATGAGCAGTTCTTC.

CDR3 coding DNA: TGTGCCAGACACACCAAAGAAGGGACAGGGCCTCACAATGAGCAGTTCTTC. Protein product: CARHTKEGTGPHNEQFF. This chain uses TRBV27 with TRBJ2-1, with 9 bases fitting TRBD1. The germline V gene has CDR1 MNHEY and CDR2 SMNVEV (reference sequence). The V and J ends lost 9 bases and 5 bases, in that order; junction bases with no gene match: 17. This CDR3 is 17 amino acids long.

This clonotype was seen at least ten times. J is TRBJ2-4 and V is TRBV20-1; D unclear. Looked up from germline, CDR1 is DFQATT and CDR2 is SNEGSKA (reference sequence). The V gene lost 6 bases and the J gene lost 13 bases, with 16 bases spanning the gap. This CDR3 spans 11 amino acids. The CDR3 here is CSAQGPAAQYF. The CDR3, as DNA: TGCAGTGCCCAAGGACCGGCGGCCCAGTACTTC.

The chain employs TRBV6-2 or TRBV6-3 and TRBJ2-3, with D possibly being TRBD1 (5 bases). Germline lookup yields CDR1 MNHEY and CDR2 SVGEGT. The CDR3 has 13 amino acids. In DNA, the CDR3 is TGTGTTAGCAGTGGGGCCAACACAGATACGCAGTATTTT. It codes for CVSSGANTDTQYF.

This clonotype was seen only a few times. The chain employs TRBV28 and TRBJ1-1; tentative D call: TRBD1 (6 bases). V lost 7 bases to trimming and J lost 8 bases, with 17 bases between them. The CDR3 spans 13 residues. Germline V gene data show CDR1 as MDHEN and CDR2 as SYDVKM. The CDR3: CASTLGQLPEAFF. CDR3 DNA sequence: TGTGCCAGCACCTTAGGACAGTTGCCCGAAGCTTTCTTT.

This clonotype was observed once. Just one base apart from a much larger clone, this may be a read error. The gene calls are TRBV6-5 and TRBJ2-7; D is ambiguous. Germline values: CDR1 MNHEY, CDR2 SVGAGI. V was pared by 10 bases and J by 3 bases, with 13 bases between. This CDR3 has 12 residues. The CDR3 nucleotides read TGTGCCACTTTCAGGCGCGACTACGAGCAGTACGTC. Amino acids: CATFRRDYEQYV.

The chain recombines TRBV11-1 with TRBJ2-1, with D possibly TRBD1 on 6 matching bases. Germline CDR1 SGHAT, CDR2 FQDESV (reference sequence). This CDR3 has 15 residues. V lost 5 bases and J lost 2, with 13 bases in between. CDR3 sequence: CASSLSRGPYNEQFF. CDR3 sequence (DNA): TGTGCCAGCAGCCTGAGCAGGGGTCCCTACAATGAGCAGTTCTTC. The full variable domain, with the rest looked up from reference TRBV11-1 and TRBJ2-1, is EAEVAQSPRYKITEKSQAVAFWCDPISGHATLYWYRQILGQGPELLVQFQDESVVDDSQLPKDRFSAERLKGVDSTLKIQPAELGDSAMYLCASSLSRGPYNEQFFGPGTRLTVL.

The chain links TRBV20-1 to TRBJ2-1, with TRBD2 matching 14 bases. The V gene end was trimmed by 3 bases and the J gene end by 8 bases; junction bases not matched to a gene: 6. The CDR3 runs to 15 residues. CDR1 is DFQATT, CDR2 SNEGSKA, per germline (reference sequence). The CDR3 DNA reads as TGCAGTGCTAGCCAGACTAGCGGGGGGGTCCATGAGCAGTTCTTC. It encodes CSASQTSGGVHEQFF.

This clonotype was detected many times. The chain joins TRBV6-1 to TRBJ2-7, with 9 bases fitting TRBD1. Per the germline V gene, CDR1 is MNHNS and CDR2 is SASEGT. The CDR3 totals 12 residues. Unmatched junction bases numbered 4, after V lost 8 bases and J lost 5 bases. In nucleotides, the CDR3 is TGTGCCAGCGGGACAGGGTGGAACGAGCAGTACGTC. Its translation is CASGTGWNEQYV.

This chain connects TRBV6-6 to TRBJ2-3; TRBD2 matches 10 bases. This CDR3 has 15 residues. The V gene's germline CDR1 is MNHNY and CDR2 SVGAGI (reference sequence). The ends lost 2 bases at V and 7 bases at J; junction bases unmatched: 6. This CDR3 is CASSYELAGAHTQYF. CDR3 DNA: TGTGCCAGCAGTTACGAGCTAGCGGGGGCTCATACGCAGTATTTT.

This clonotype came up a few times. This chain joins TRBV27 and TRBJ1-2, with a possible D match to TRBD1 (6 bases). CDR3 length equals 15 residues. Between the trimmed V and J ends, which lost 7 bases and 4 bases, there was a span of 19 bases. Germline CDR1 reads MNHEY; CDR2 reads SMNVEV (reference sequence). The CDR3 DNA is TGTGCCAGCACCCCTAGCCCCCCAGGGGTCTATGGCTACACCTTC. The encoded protein is CASTPSPPGVYGYTF.

This clonotype was counted at least ten times. The chain couples TRBV6-1 to TRBJ2-7, with a tentative D call TRBD2 (6 bases). CDR1 MNHNS and CDR2 SASEGT come from the germline V gene. There are 13 residues in the CDR3. Trimming took 5 bases from V and 5 from J, leaving 13 bases between them. The CDR3 sequence: CASSYGRRDEQYV. The CDR3 DNA reads TGTGCCAGCAGTTATGGGAGGAGGGACGAGCAGTACGTC.

The chain links TRBV5-1 to TRBJ1-6, with no clear D. Germline V gene sequence: CDR1 SGHRS, CDR2 YFSETQ. The V end lost 5 bases, the J end lost 5 bases, and 11 bases lay between the germline ends. This CDR3 contains 14 residues. The CDR3 DNA follows: TGCGCCAGCAGTGACGGCAGCAATAATTCACCCCTCCACTTT. Translated: CASSDGSNNSPLHF. The whole variable domain, filled in from reference TRBV5-1 and TRBJ1-6, reads KAGVTQTPRYLIKTRGQQVTLSCSPISGHRSVSWYQQTPGQGLQFLFEYFSETQRNKGNFPGRFSGRQFSNSRSEMNVSTLELGDSALYLCASSDGSNNSPLHFGNGTRLTVT.